The rows below give T cell receptor beta chains drawn from one sample of a study of T-cell reconstitution after alpha-beta-depleted transplantation in children. One entry per CDR3 protein results from TCRdb running MiXCR on the PCR reads. The sample lists roughly 400,000 distinct CDR3 sequences; over 40% were seen once. This sample comprised PBMCs, obtained before TCRalphabeta/CD19-depleted stem cell transplant. The receptors stem from a girl aged 2 to 10 with aplastic anemia, due to receive a stem cell transplant. The CDR3 runs from the conserved cysteine through the conserved F or W. Each record gives: clone size, J gene, V gene, D gene, CDR3 DNA, CDR3 protein. A D gene is named only where the DNA matches it firmly. Clone size is given for some rows only: seen once, a few or many times, or a class if the clone is expanded.

NA | TRBJ2-3 | TRBV5-6 | NA | TGTGCCAGCAGCTTGGGGCTAGCCCGAGAAGATACGCAGTATTTT | CASSLGLAREDTQYF
NA | TRBJ2-7 | TRBV20-1 | TRBD1 | TGCAGTGCTAGAGAACGGGGCCAGGGGGTCGAGCAGTACTTC | CSARERGQGVEQYF
NA | TRBJ2-7 | TRBV15 | NA | TGTGCCACCAGCAGAGTTGGGCAGGGGAACGAGCAGTACTTC | CATSRVGQGNEQYF
NA | TRBJ1-1 | TRBV7-8 | TRBD1 | TGTGCCAGCAACAGGGGAACATCAGGAAACACTGAAGCTTTCTTT | CASNRGTSGNTEAFF
NA | TRBJ2-7 | TRBV7-9 | TRBD2 | TGTGCCAGCGTAAGGGGGACTAGCACCGAGCAGTACTTC | CASVRGTSTEQYF
NA | TRBJ2-1 | TRBV4-1 | TRBD1 | TGCGCCAGCAGCAGCGTAGGACAGGGGAACTACAATGAGCAGTTCTTC | CASSSVGQGNYNEQFF
few | TRBJ2-7 | TRBV29-1 | NA | TGCAGCGTTGCCGAGGGATATGAGGAGCAGTACTTC | CSVAEGYEEQYF
few | TRBJ2-4 | TRBV20-1 | TRBD2 | TGCAGTGCTAGTTCCCTAGCGGGATCCAAAAACATTCAGTACTTC | CSASSLAGSKNIQYF
many | TRBJ1-2 | TRBV6-5 | NA | TGTGCCAGCAGTCTATCAGGGGATGGCTACACCTTC | CASSLSGDGYTF
many | TRBJ2-2 | TRBV5-1 | NA | TGCGCCAGCAGCTTGGTGAGGGCCCCCGGGGAGCTGTTTTTT | CASSLVRAPGELFF
NA | TRBJ1-6 | TRBV6-1 | TRBD1 | TGTGCCAGCACAGGGGACAGGGGGTCCTATAATTCACCCCTCCACTTT | CASTGDRGSYNSPLHF
NA | TRBJ2-3 | TRBV9 | TRBD1 | TGTGCCAGCAGCGCGCCGGGACAGGGATCTTCAGATACGCAGTATTTT | CASSAPGQGSSDTQYF
NA | TRBJ2-5 | TRBV7-9 | NA | TGTGCCAGCAGCTCCCCTTACCAAGAGACCCAGTACTTC | CASSSPYQETQYF
NA | TRBJ2-1 | TRBV5-6 | NA | TGTGCCAGCAGCTCGCCAGACACAGTTTCATACAATGAGCAGTTCTTC | CASSSPDTVSYNEQFF
NA | TRBJ2-4 | TRBV20-1 | NA | TGCAGTGCTAGGGAGCCACAGGGATGGGGCAACATTCAGTACTTC | CSAREPQGWGNIQYF
few | TRBJ2-7 | TRBV6-2/TRBV6-3 | NA | TGTGCCAGCAGTACGGGATTTCACTACGAGCAGTACTTC | CASSTGFHYEQYF
NA | TRBJ2-1 | TRBV20-1 | NA | TGCAGTGCAGGATTCAGTCCCAATGAGCAGTTCTTC | CSAGFSPNEQFF
NA | TRBJ2-3 | TRBV2 | TRBD2 | TGTGCCAGCAGTGAAGGCCGGGGGGGCCAAGATACGCAGTATTTT | CASSEGRGGQDTQYF
NA | TRBJ2-1 | TRBV7-6 | TRBD2 | TGTGCCAGCAGCCCTCGCTGGGTTAGCGGGAGTAATGAGCAGTTCTTC | CASSPRWVSGSNEQFF
few | TRBJ2-1 | TRBV28 | NA | TGTGCCAGCAGTTTGGGGGAGGGACATTACAATGAGCAGTTCTTC | CASSLGEGHYNEQFF
once | TRBJ2-3 | TRBV30 | NA | TGTGCCTGGAATCCGGGGCCGAGCACAGATACGCAGTATTTT | CAWNPGPSTDTQYF
NA | TRBJ2-6 | TRBV6-5 | NA | TGTGCCAGCAGTTACTCAAGGGCTGCGGGGGCCAACGTCCTGACTTTC | CASSYSRAAGANVLTF
NA | TRBJ1-6 | TRBV12-3/TRBV12-4 | NA | TGTGCCACCGGGGACGGGGTATCCTATAATTCACCCCTCCACTTT | CATGDGVSYNSPLHF
NA | TRBJ2-7 | TRBV20-1 | NA | TGCAGTGCTAGTGGGTTAGCGCCCTACGAGCAGTACTTC | CSASGLAPYEQYF
many | TRBJ2-5 | TRBV20-1 | TRBD2 | TGCAGTGCCACGGGACTAGCGGGAGCGGAGACCCAGTACTTC | CSATGLAGAETQYF
few | TRBJ2-3 | TRBV20-1 | TRBD2 | TGCAGTGCTAGAGTTCAAGCGGGAGGCACAGATACGCAGTATTTT | CSARVQAGGTDTQYF
NA | TRBJ2-7 | TRBV12-3/TRBV12-4 | NA | TGTGCCAGCAGTTTAGAACAGGGGGGGACCTACGAGCAGTACTTC | CASSLEQGGTYEQYF
NA | TRBJ2-3 | TRBV7-9 | NA | TGTGCCAGCAGCCCACCCACATCCACACAGCAGTATTTT | CASSPPTSTQQYF
many | TRBJ1-5 | TRBV7-2 | NA | TGTGCCAGCAGCTTAGGACCGAGGAGCAATCAGCCCCAGCATTTT | CASSLGPRSNQPQHF
many | TRBJ2-1 | TRBV20-1 | TRBD2 | TGCAGTGCCGGGGGTATAAAAACGGGAGGGAATAATGAGCAGTTCTTC | CSAGGIKTGGNNEQFF
NA | TRBJ2-3 | TRBV10-3 | TRBD1 | TGTGCCATCAGTGAGTCGCACACAGGGGGCAGAGATACGCAGTATTTT | CAISESHTGGRDTQYF
NA | TRBJ2-3 | TRBV29-1 | TRBD2 | TGCAGCGTTGACGGACTAGCGGGAGGGCCGGCTGTATCCCGGGATACGCAGTATTTT | CSVDGLAGGPAVSRDTQYF
few | TRBJ2-3 | TRBV20-1 | NA | TGCAGTGCTAGAGAGGGCGGGGCCGGGTACACAGATACGCAGTATTTT | CSAREGGAGYTDTQYF
few | TRBJ1-2 | TRBV20-1 | TRBD1 | TGCAGTGCTAGTTTGGGACAGGGGGCGCAAGTTGGCTATGGCTACACCTTC | CSASLGQGAQVGYGYTF
once | TRBJ2-3 | TRBV20-1 | TRBD2 | TGCAGTGCTAGAGATCCAGTGCTAGTAGCGGGACTCACAGATACGCAGTATTTT | CSARDPVLVAGLTDTQYF
NA | TRBJ2-3 | TRBV20-1 | NA | TGCAGTGCCGCCCAGTTGGAGGGACCCACAGATACGCAGTATTTT | CSAAQLEGPTDTQYF
NA | TRBJ1-1 | TRBV20-1 | NA | TGCAGTGCTAGCCCAGGGGACAAGGAGGGCCTTATGAACACTGAAGCTTTCTTT | CSASPGDKEGLMNTEAFF
NA | TRBJ2-7 | TRBV2 | TRBD2 | TGTGCCAGCAGTGAACCAGTAGCGGGCTACGAGCAGTACTTC | CASSEPVAGYEQYF
many | TRBJ1-2 | TRBV24-1 | NA | TGTGCCACCAGTGCAACCCTACTCCGGACCGCTACCTATGGCTACACCTTC | CATSATLLRTATYGYTF
many | TRBJ2-3 | TRBV10-3 | TRBD2 | TGTGCCGTTAGCTTTAGCGGGAGGGCCCTCAAGCTGGATACGCAGTATTTT | CAVSFSGRALKLDTQYF
NA | TRBJ1-5 | TRBV10-3 | NA | TGTGCCATCAGCTATACCTCGGGGGACCAGCCCCAGCATTTT | CAISYTSGDQPQHF
few | TRBJ1-2 | TRBV7-9 | TRBD1 | TGTGCCAGCAGCGGACCGGGACAGGGGCAAGGCTACACCTTC | CASSGPGQGQGYTF
many | TRBJ2-1 | TRBV6-1 | TRBD2 | TGTGCCAGCAGTGCTCGACTAGCGGGAGTCCAGACCCTTGGGCAGTTCTTC | CASSARLAGVQTLGQFF
many | TRBJ2-1 | TRBV4-3 | TRBD2 | TGCGCCAGCAGCCGAGGACTAGCGGGAGAAGTGGGGTACAATGAGCAGTTCTTC | CASSRGLAGEVGYNEQFF
NA | TRBJ2-3 | TRBV7-3 | NA | TGTGCCAGCAGCAGAAACAGGGTCAGCACAGATACGCAGTATTTT | CASSRNRVSTDTQYF